The sequence of this T cell receptor beta chain was determined in a study of tissue T cells after allogeneic stem cell transplantation. Profiled with immunoSEQ multiplex PCR; TCRdb holds only in-frame clones, not every one. The data contain around 1,000 clones, around 58% of them singletons. The CDR3 has 14 residues. Germline CDR1 SNHLY, CDR2 FYNGKV (reference sequence). The germline V and J ends were trimmed by 5 bases and 0 bases, with 7 bases remaining between them. This clone is large in the sample. Germline and genes: mouse. Coverage ceases 1 residue before the CDR3 finishes, and the germline J gene fills in the end. Time point described: mouse harvest day 7 after allogeneic transplant. Mouse grafts combined 10^7 T-cell-depleted bone marrow cells with 10^6 splenic CD5+ T cells.

V is TRBV3 and J is TRBJ1-4; D not resolved. What was sequenced was liver tissue. The clonotype originates from a female BALB/c mouse given C57BL/6 T cells with graft-versus-host disease after an allogeneic hematopoietic cell transplant. CDR3 sequence reads: CASSTDLSNERLFF. The sequenced CDR3 bases are TGTGCCAGCAGCACTGACCTTTCCAACGAAAGATTATTT.